Following are 5 T cell receptor beta chains from one sample sequenced in a study of CD8 T cells in ankylosing spondylitis. TCRdb redid the calling of the 5' RACE reads with MiXCR, one entry per CDR3 protein. Of about 360,000 distinct CDR3 sequences in the sample, 20% to 25% are singletons; the top ten hold 10% to 15%. Input material: blood, either unsorted or a sorted T cell fraction (not recorded which). The receptors originated from a male donor with ankylosing spondylitis or in good health (not recorded which).

This chain links TRBV5-5 with TRBJ2-3; D remains unclear. CDR1 is SGHKS, CDR2 YYEKEE, per germline (reference sequence). The germline V and J ends were trimmed by 3 bases and 0 bases, with 17 bases remaining between them. This CDR3 has 17 residues. The CDR3: CASSSRFDGFSTDTQYF. The CDR3 DNA sequence: TGTGCCAGCAGCTCCCGCTTCGACGGATTTAGCACAGATACGCAGTATTTT.

This clonotype was detected a few times. The rearrangement uses TRBV27 and TRBJ2-2, with 8 nucleotides matching TRBD1. The CDR3 extends over 17 amino acids. CDR1 MNHEY and CDR2 SMNVEV come from the germline V gene (reference sequence). With V trimmed by 6 bases and J by 1 base, 10 bases remained unmatched. The CDR3 sequence: CASSLTTGTGNTGELFF. CDR3 bases: TGTGCCAGCAGCTTAACTACCGGGACAGGGAACACCGGGGAGCTGTTTTTT.

The V call is TRBV7-3, the J call TRBJ2-3; no firm D call. Trimming stripped 9 bases from V and 2 bases from J, with 12 bases between. This CDR3 region has 13 residues. CDR1 is SGHTA and CDR2 is FQGTGA in the germline V gene. CDR3 DNA: TGTGCCAGACCCCCCCCGAACACAGATACGCAGTATTTT. It encodes CARPPPNTDTQYF.

This clonotype was found a few times. This chain joins TRBV6-1 and TRBJ2-5; either TRBD1 or TRBD2 may fit D (5 bases each). The CDR3 spans 16 residues. Trimming took 0 bases from V and 0 from J, leaving 11 bases between them. CDR1 is MNHNS and CDR2 is SASEGT in the germline V gene. The CDR3 loop reads CASSEAWLGDQETQYF. The CDR3 DNA is TGTGCCAGCAGTGAAGCGTGGCTGGGGGACCAAGAGACCCAGTACTTC.

The chain links TRBV10-2 to TRBJ2-2; tentatively, D is TRBD1 (6 bases). The CDR3 consists of 15 residues. Trimming stripped 2 bases from V and 1 base from J, with 8 bases between. Germline V gives CDR1 WSHSY, CDR2 SAAADI. The CDR3 is CASSENRVNTGELFF. The CDR3 DNA reads TGCGCCAGCAGTGAGAACAGGGTGAACACCGGGGAGCTGTTTTTT.